These 30 T cell receptor beta chains originate from one sample sequenced in a study of T cell responses to AZD1222 COVID-19 vaccine. Sequencing used immunoSEQ multiplex PCR; TCRdb keeps in-frame clones, though not all of them. Of 90,000 to 120,000 clones listed, 90% to 95% were seen once; the top ten hold about 6.6%. The sequencing here drew on peripheral blood, taken 28 days after the second AZD1222 dose. Receptors were obtained from an adult who received the AZD1222 COVID-19 vaccine.

The V call is TRBV7-9, the J call TRBJ2-5; 7 nucleotides match TRBD1. In germline, CDR1 is SEHNR, CDR2 FQNEAQ (reference sequence). CDR3 length: 14 residues. Trimming removed 1 base from V and 7 bases from J; junction bases left unmatched: 6. CDR3 protein: CASSLGQGILTQYF. The CDR3 DNA reads TGTGCCAGCAGCTTAGGACAGGGTATTTTGACCCAGTACTTC.

In its sample, this clone was seen a few times. This chain uses TRBV18 with TRBJ1-1; TRBD1 is a possible D gene (6 bases). V was clipped by 4 bases and J by 2 bases, with 14 bases between them. This CDR3 has 15 amino acids. Germline CDR1 reads KGHSH; CDR2 reads LQKENI. CDR3 DNA: TGTGCCAGCTCACTGGGACGGGGACAAAACACTGAAGCTTTCTTT. It yields the protein CASSLGRGQNTEAFF.

This chain links TRBV2 with TRBJ2-5; tentative D call: TRBD1 (5 bases). CDR1 is SNHLY and CDR2 is FYNNEI in the germline V gene. CDR3 length: 15 amino acids. Trimming took off 2 bases at V and 4 bases at J, with 14 bases between the two ends. CDR3 sequence reads: CASSEPLGEGETQYF. The CDR3 DNA sequence: TGTGCCAGCAGTGAACCTCTAGGGGAAGGAGAGACCCAGTACTTC.

The chain employs TRBV30 and TRBJ2-7; tentatively, D is TRBD2 (6 bases). This CDR3 has 14 amino acids. Trimming removed 3 bases from V and 2 bases from J, with 14 bases in between. The germline gives CDR1 GTSNPN, CDR2 SVGIG (reference sequence). The CDR3, as DNA: TGTGCCTGGAGATGGGGGGTAAGACCCTACGAGCAGTACTTC. Amino acid sequence: CAWRWGVRPYEQYF.

This chain connects TRBV6-5 to TRBJ2-1; no firm D call. Trimming stripped 7 bases from V and 7 bases from J, with 8 bases between. This CDR3 region has 11 residues. Germline CDR1 reads MNHEY; CDR2 reads SVGAGI. CDR3 region: CASTRANEQFF. CDR3 DNA sequence: TGTGCCAGCACTAGAGCGAATGAGCAGTTCTTC.

CDR3 sequence reads: CASIPIAGERYEQYF. CDR3 bases: TGTGCCAGCATCCCCATAGCGGGAGAAAGGTACGAGCAGTACTTC. V is TRBV2 and J is TRBJ2-7; TRBD2 matches at 9 bases. This CDR3 has 15 amino acids. CDR1 and CDR2 from the germline V gene are SNHLY and FYNNEI. Germline trimming cut 7 bases from V and 4 bases from J; bases unmatched to any gene: 11.

V is TRBV6-4 and J is TRBJ1-2, with a possible D match to TRBD1 (5 bases). The CDR3 has 14 amino acids. The V gene lost 6 bases and the J gene lost 4 bases, with 15 bases spanning the gap. The germline CDR1 and CDR2 sequences are MRHNA and SNTAGT. The CDR3 DNA sequence: TGTGCCAGCAGGGGGGAAGGGCAGATCTATGGCTACACCTTC. It yields the protein CASRGEGQIYGYTF.

The V and J genes are TRBV7-2 and TRBJ2-7, with D possibly being TRBD1 or TRBD2 (5 bases each). The V gene's germline CDR1 is SGHTA and CDR2 FQGNSA. Trimming pared 5 bases from V and 7 bases from J, leaving 21 bases between. The CDR3 sequence is 15 residues long. The DNA of the CDR3 is TGTGCCAGCAGCCCCGGGACGCCCTGGGTTAAAGAGCAGTACTTC. Amino acids: CASSPGTPWVKEQYF.

V usage is TRBV5-4 and J usage is TRBJ1-2; a weak D match, TRBD1 (6 bases). CDR3 size: 16 residues. Trimming left V 0 bases short and J 0 bases short, with 12 bases between. The germline gives CDR1 SGHNT, CDR2 YYREEE (reference sequence). CDR3 in amino acids: CASSLGAGVTNYGYTF. The CDR3 DNA is TGTGCCAGCAGCTTGGGGGCAGGGGTCACTAACTATGGCTACACCTTC.

The chain has TRBV11-2 and TRBJ2-7; TRBD1 might be the D (6 bases). The V gene's germline CDR1 is SGHAT and CDR2 FQNNGV. The CDR3 covers 13 residues. Trimming took 3 bases from V and 3 from J, leaving 9 bases between them. CDR3 sequence: CASSFLDSYEQYF. The CDR3 DNA is TGTGCCAGCAGCTTTTTGGACAGCTACGAGCAGTACTTC.

A single count supports this clone. The chain combines TRBV7-9 with TRBJ1-1; D might be TRBD1 (5 bases). The germline CDR1 and CDR2 sequences are SEHNR and FQNEAQ (reference sequence). The CDR3 covers 14 residues. The V and J ends lost 3 bases and 1 base respectively, with 9 bases between them. CDR3 residues: CASSLQGGNTEAFF. The CDR3 DNA follows: TGTGCCAGCAGCTTGCAGGGAGGGAACACTGAAGCTTTCTTT. The variable domain in full, with the rest retrieved from reference TRBV7-9 and TRBJ1-1, is DTGVSQNPRHKITKRGQNVTFRCDPISEHNRLYWYRQTLGQGPEFLTYFQNEAQLEKSRLLSDRFSAERPKGSFSTLEIQRTEQGDSAMYLCASSLQGGNTEAFFGQGTRLTVV.

This clone was observed a single time. V usage is TRBV14 and J usage is TRBJ2-5, with D tentatively TRBD1 or TRBD2 (6 bases each). The CDR3 extends over 15 amino acids. V dropped 5 bases and J dropped 2 bases, with 15 bases sitting between them. Germline-derived CDR1 and CDR2 are SGHDN and FVKESK. CDR3 protein: CASSELRGAQETQYF. DNA for the CDR3: TGTGCCAGCAGCGAATTGAGGGGGGCGCAAGAGACCCAGTACTTC.

The V gene is TRBV9, the J gene TRBJ2-3, with D uncertain. There are 16 residues in the CDR3. V was trimmed by 4 bases and J by 0 bases, leaving 15 bases between them. The V gene's germline CDR1 is SGDLS and CDR2 YYNGEE. The CDR3 coding sequence is TGTGCCAGCAGCACCCACCCTTCGGCCAGCACAGATACGCAGTATTTT. This translates into CASSTHPSASTDTQYF. Filled out from reference TRBV9 and TRBJ2-3, the complete variable domain reads DSGVTQTPKHLITATGQRVTLRCSPRSGDLSVYWYQQSLDQGLQFLIQYYNGEERAKGNILERFSAQQFPDLHSELNLSSLELGDSALYFCASSTHPSASTDTQYFGPGTRLTVL.

The V and J genes are TRBV24-1 and TRBJ1-5, with D possibly TRBD1 on 5 matching bases. V dropped 5 bases and J dropped 0 bases, with 10 bases sitting between them. CDR1 and CDR2 from the germline V gene are KGHDR and SFDVKD. The CDR3 has 15 amino acids. This chain's CDR3 is CATSATGTSNQPQHF. In nucleotides, the CDR3 is TGTGCCACCAGTGCAACCGGGACTAGCAATCAGCCCCAGCATTTT.

This clone came up a few times. Mismatch with germline at one junction end may stem from a read error. The chain joins TRBV4-1 to TRBJ2-3; D is ambiguous. CDR3 size: 12 residues. The germline V gene encodes CDR1 MGHRA and CDR2 YSYEKL. The CDR3 sequence is CASSQARFPTDF. CDR3 nucleotides: TGCGCCAGCAGCCAAGCTAGGTTTCCCACGGATTTT.

Only one count was recorded for this clone. This sequence joins TRBV2 and TRBJ1-4; TRBD1 agrees at 9 bases. The CDR3 is 13 amino acids. Trimming at V came to 11 bases and at J to 8 bases, leaving 9 bases not matched to a gene. Germline CDR1 is SNHLY and CDR2 is FYNNEI. CDR3 sequence: CAGKGQGGEKLFF. As DNA, the CDR3 is TGTGCCGGAAAGGGACAGGGTGGGGAAAAACTGTTTTTT.

This clone was seen only a few times. The V gene is TRBV30, the J gene TRBJ1-6; D unresolved. V lost 4 bases, J lost 10 bases, and 14 bases lay in between. Germline V gene lookup returns CDR1 GTSNPN and CDR2 SVGIG (reference sequence). The CDR3 is made up of 13 amino acids. CDR3 sequence (DNA): TGTGCCTGGAAGTCCCCAGAAAGGTCACCCCTCCACTTT. This encodes CAWKSPERSPLHF.

The V call is TRBV4-1, the J call TRBJ1-5; D is uncertain. The V gene lost 4 bases and the J gene lost 0 bases, with 10 bases spanning the gap. Germline CDR1 is MGHRA and CDR2 is YSYEKL. The CDR3 is made up of 15 amino acids. The CDR3 here is CASSPKSDSNQPQHF. The CDR3 coding sequence is TGCGCCAGCAGCCCTAAGTCCGATAGCAATCAGCCCCAGCATTTT.

The chain employs TRBV24-1 and TRBJ1-1, with a possible D match to TRBD1 (5 bases). V lost 3 bases to trimming and J lost 8 bases, with 9 bases between them. CDR3 length: 12 residues. The germline CDR1 and CDR2 sequences are KGHDR and SFDVKD. CDR3 sequence reads: CATSDGGLEAFF. The CDR3, as DNA: TGTGCCACCAGTGATGGGGGTTTGGAAGCTTTCTTT.

The chain joins TRBV7-2 to TRBJ2-1, with D unresolved. Germline V gives CDR1 SGHTA, CDR2 FQGNSA. The CDR3 totals 13 residues. V was clipped by 1 base and J by 12 bases, with 13 bases between them. In DNA form, the CDR3 reads TGTGCCAGCAGCTTAGAACAGAAGAGGCGGCAGTTCTTC. Translation: CASSLEQKRRQFF.

The chain carries TRBV9 and TRBJ2-7; perhaps TRBD1 as D (6 bases). V was shortened by 0 bases and J by 0 bases, with 10 bases between the two germline ends. Germline V gives CDR1 SGDLS, CDR2 YYNGEE. The CDR3 is 15 amino acids. CDR3 bases: TGTGCCAGCAGCGTAGGGGTGGACAGCTCCTACGAGCAGTACTTC. This sequence encodes CASSVGVDSSYEQYF.

The V call is TRBV5-8, the J call TRBJ1-5; D not resolved. Between the trimmed V and J ends, which lost 4 bases and 2 bases, there was a span of 7 bases. This CDR3 is built from 13 residues. Germline lookup yields CDR1 SGHTS and CDR2 YDEGEE. Written as DNA, the CDR3 is TGTGCCAGCAGCCCACTACGCAATCAGCCCCAGCATTTT. Translating gives CASSPLRNQPQHF.

The V and J genes are TRBV18 and TRBJ1-1; weak D call: TRBD1 (6 bases). The CDR3 extends over 13 amino acids. Germline loops: CDR1 KGHSH, CDR2 LQKENI. V was pared by 0 bases and J by 6 bases, with 8 bases between. The CDR3 bases are TGTGCCAGCTCACCACCGGGGGGCTCTGAAGCTTTCTTT. Its protein product is CASSPPGGSEAFF.

The genes are TRBV5-1 and TRBJ2-7; 8 nucleotides align to TRBD1. Germline V lookup: CDR1 SGHRS, CDR2 YFSETQ. The CDR3 has 15 residues. Trimming removed 3 bases from V and 3 bases from J; junction bases left unmatched: 8. As DNA, the CDR3 is TGCGCCAGCAGCTCAGGACAGGGATGGGGCTACGAGCAGTACTTC. Its translation is CASSSGQGWGYEQYF.

The J gene is TRBJ2-1, the V gene TRBV5-1; a weak D match, TRBD2 (6 bases). With 4 bases removed from V and 0 bases from J, the gap between germline ends came to 23 bases. Germline CDR1 SGHRS, CDR2 YFSETQ. The CDR3 totals 19 residues. CDR3 residues: CASSAAEGVPLSSYNEQFF. CDR3 nucleotides: TGCGCCAGCAGCGCTGCGGAGGGTGTCCCCCTAAGCTCCTACAATGAGCAGTTCTTC.

The chain is built from TRBV12-3 or TRBV12-4 and TRBJ1-2; D unclear. This CDR3 is 11 amino acids long. Trimming pared 3 bases from V and 8 bases from J, leaving 7 bases between. CDR3 sequence (DNA): TGTGCCAGCAGTTTTAACGAAGGCTACACCTTC. Encoded protein: CASSFNEGYTF.

The chain combines TRBV28 with TRBJ1-6; possible D gene TRBD1, 5 bases. Trimming shortened V by 5 bases and J by 6 bases, and 14 bases separated the two germline ends. Per germline, CDR1 MDHEN and CDR2 SYDVKM. There are 15 residues in the CDR3. CDR3 region: CASSARGGGNSPLHF. The CDR3, as DNA: TGTGCCAGCAGTGCTCGGGGGGGAGGTAATTCACCCCTCCACTTT.

The chain is built from TRBV30 and TRBJ2-7, with D uncertain. With 7 bases removed from V and 2 bases from J, the gap between germline ends came to 12 bases. The CDR3 has 12 amino acids. Per the germline V gene, CDR1 is GTSNPN and CDR2 is SVGIG (reference sequence). CDR3: CALSSSTYEQYF. The CDR3, as DNA: TGTGCCTTGTCTAGTAGCACCTACGAGCAGTACTTC.

V and J are TRBV7-9 and TRBJ2-7; TRBD2 is a possible D gene (6 bases). Germline V gene data show CDR1 as SEHNR and CDR2 as FQNEAQ (reference sequence). The ends were cut back, 9 bases at V and 3 bases at J, with 15 bases in the middle. This CDR3 contains 13 residues. CDR3 residues: CASSGPSNYEQYF. For the CDR3, the DNA is TGTGCCAGTAGCGGTCCTTCTAACTACGAGCAGTACTTC.

V is TRBV5-5 and J is TRBJ2-3; D remains unclear. The V gene's germline CDR1 is SGHKS and CDR2 YYEKEE (reference sequence). V gave up 0 bases and J gave up 2 bases, with 10 bases separating them. CDR3 length: 15 amino acids. CDR3 DNA sequence: TGTGCCAGCAGCTTGGGGGAATACTCCACAGATACGCAGTATTTT. Amino acid sequence: CASSLGEYSTDTQYF.